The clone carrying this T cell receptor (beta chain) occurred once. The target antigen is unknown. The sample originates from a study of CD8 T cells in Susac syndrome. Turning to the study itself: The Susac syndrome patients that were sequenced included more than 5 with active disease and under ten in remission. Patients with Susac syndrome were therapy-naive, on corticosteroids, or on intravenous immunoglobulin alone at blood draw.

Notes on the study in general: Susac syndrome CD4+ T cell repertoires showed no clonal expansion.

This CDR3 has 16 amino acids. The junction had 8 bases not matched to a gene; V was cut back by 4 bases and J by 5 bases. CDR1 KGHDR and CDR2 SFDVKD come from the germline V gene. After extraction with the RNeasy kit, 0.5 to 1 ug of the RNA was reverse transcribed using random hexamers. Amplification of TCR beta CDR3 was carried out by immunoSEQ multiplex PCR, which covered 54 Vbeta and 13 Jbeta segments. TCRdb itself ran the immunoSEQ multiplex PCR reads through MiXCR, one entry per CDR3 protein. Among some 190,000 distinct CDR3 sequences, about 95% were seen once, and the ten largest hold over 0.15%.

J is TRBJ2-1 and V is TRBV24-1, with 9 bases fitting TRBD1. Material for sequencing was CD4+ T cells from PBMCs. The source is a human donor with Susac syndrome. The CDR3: CATSDPGQGSDNEQFF. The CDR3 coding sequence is TGTGCCACCAGTGACCCCGGACAGGGGAGCGACAATGAGCAGTTCTTC.